This TCR beta chain was profiled in a study of T-cell memory formation after mild COVID-19. As to this clonotype: One junction end does not reproduce the germline sequence, and a read error may be involved.

The germline V gene encodes CDR1 ENHRY and CDR2 SYGVKD. The CDR3 length is 13 residues. TCRdb fed the 5' RACE reads into MiXCR, producing one record per CDR3 protein. The repertoire has 35,000 to 45,000 distinct CDR3 sequences, about 7.3% of them found once; the top ten carry roughly 1.4%. Sequenced material: PBMCs or a T cell subset sorted from them (not recorded which). This sequence originates from a man between 18 and 29 years old who had mild COVID-19 (a few samples of this study predate the infection). Cell type and time point are not known. The V and J genes are TRBV10-3 and TRBJ2-1; D remains ambiguous. The CDR3 DNA sequence: TGTGCCATCACTGAGGAAGTAACCAATGAGCAGTTCTTC. It encodes CAITEEVTNEQFF.